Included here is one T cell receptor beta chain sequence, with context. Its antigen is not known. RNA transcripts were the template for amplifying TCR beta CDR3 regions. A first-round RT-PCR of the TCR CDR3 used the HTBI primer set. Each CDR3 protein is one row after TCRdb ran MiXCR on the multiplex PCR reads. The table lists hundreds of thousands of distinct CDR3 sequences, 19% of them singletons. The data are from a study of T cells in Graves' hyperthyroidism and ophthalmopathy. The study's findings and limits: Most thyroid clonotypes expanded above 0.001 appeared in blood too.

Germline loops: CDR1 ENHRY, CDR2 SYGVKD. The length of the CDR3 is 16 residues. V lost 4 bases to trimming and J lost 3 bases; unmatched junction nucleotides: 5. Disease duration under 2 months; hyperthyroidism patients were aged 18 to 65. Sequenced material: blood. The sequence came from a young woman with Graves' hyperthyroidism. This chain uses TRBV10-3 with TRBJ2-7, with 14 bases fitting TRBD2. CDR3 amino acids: CAISGRLAGGDYEQYF. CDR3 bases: TGTGCCATCAGTGGGAGACTAGCGGGGGGGGACTACGAGCAGTACTTC.